The clone carrying this TCR beta chain has a count of ten or more. Its antigen is still unknown. This sample was included in a study of T cell repertoires in cytomegalovirus infection. Whole-study findings and limits: Summed public TCR beta family frequency identified CMV carriers bearing the relevant HLA.

V lost 0 bases and J lost 5; bases outside the gene matches: 5. CDR3 length: 15 residues. Germline V gene lookup returns CDR1 LGHNA and CDR2 YNFKEQ. TCRdb passed the reads through MiXCR, listing each CDR3 protein once. This sample has hundreds of thousands of distinct CDR3 sequences, with less than 40% found just once. Material: PBMCs. The chain has TRBV4-2 and TRBJ1-1; 8 bases match TRBD1. This TCR derives from a human donor in good health (CMV status not recorded). Some clones in this sample may be carry-over from other donors' samples. CDR3 protein: CASSQDYRGLTEAFF. The CDR3 DNA is TGTGCCAGCAGCCAAGATTACAGGGGGTTAACTGAAGCTTTCTTT.